This T cell receptor (beta chain) was sequenced for a study of T cell responses to AZD1222 COVID-19 vaccine. General study findings and limits: Compared with day 0, the breadth and depth of the Spike-specific TCR repertoire rose significantly after two doses of AZD1222. Samples come after the peak T cell response, not at day 14. Donors, mostly white British, included more females; clonal diversity was possibly underestimated.

Note on this clone: The antigen is not known.

Using immunoSEQ multiplex PCR, the repertoire was profiled, and TCRdb retains in-frame clones only, with some absent. The sample yields 130,000 to 150,000 clones, 80% to 95% seen once. V lost 4 bases, J lost 0 bases, and 9 bases stayed unmatched. The CDR3 sequence is 18 residues long. Looked up from germline, CDR1 is MNHEY and CDR2 is SMNVEV (reference sequence). The specimen was peripheral blood, collected on day 0 of MenACWY control vaccination. This rearrangement joins TRBV27 to TRBJ2-2; TRBD2 matches at 9 bases. This clonotype originated in an adult in good health. In nucleotides, the CDR3 is TGTGCCAGCAGTTCCCCCCTAGGACTAGCGTCGAACACCGGGGAGCTGTTTTTT. This sequence encodes CASSSPLGLASNTGELFF.